These 10 T cell receptor beta chains originate from one sample sequenced in a study of blood T cell repertoires in COVID-19. TCRdb keeps only in-frame clones here, not all; method: immunoSEQ multiplex PCR. The table records roughly 65,000 clones, around nine tenths of them present only once. Sequencing was carried out using peripheral blood. The receptor source for this set is a woman aged 60-75 years with acute or convalescent COVID-19.

The rearrangement joins TRBV15 to TRBJ2-5, with 7 positions matching TRBD1. This CDR3 is built from 16 residues. V trimming: 0 bases; J trimming: 4 bases; junction bases outside the gene matches: 8. Per the germline V gene, CDR1 is LNHNV and CDR2 is YYDKDF (reference sequence). The CDR3 DNA is TGTGCCACCAGCAGAGATAACAGGGGCGTTAGAGAGACCCAGTACTTC. Translated, it gives CATSRDNRGVRETQYF.

The rearrangement links TRBV14 to TRBJ2-1, with D tentatively TRBD2 (7 bases). The CDR3 is made up of 14 amino acids. In germline, CDR1 is SGHDN, CDR2 FVKESK. With 4 bases removed from V and 10 bases from J, the gap between germline ends came to 17 bases. In DNA, the CDR3 is TGTGCCAGCAGCCGGGGGGCGGGGGCCGGCGAGCAGTTCTTC. Translating it yields CASSRGAGAGEQFF.

The chain employs TRBV7-2 and TRBJ1-2; D not certain. The V end was cut by 1 base, the J end by 3 bases, with 12 bases between. The germline V gene encodes CDR1 SGHTA and CDR2 FQGNSA. There are 15 residues in the CDR3. CDR3 amino acids: CASSLGEGSYYGYTF. The CDR3 DNA follows: TGTGCCAGCAGCTTAGGCGAGGGATCCTACTATGGCTACACCTTC.

The chain carries TRBV4-1 and TRBJ1-5; 7 nucleotides agree with TRBD1. The ends lost 4 bases at V and 0 bases at J; junction bases unmatched: 9. Germline V gene lookup returns CDR1 MGHRA and CDR2 YSYEKL. The CDR3 covers 17 residues. The CDR3 region is CASSRDTGALSNQPQHF. DNA for the CDR3: TGCGCCAGCAGCCGGGACACAGGGGCCCTTAGCAATCAGCCCCAGCATTTT.

The J gene is TRBJ1-1, the V gene TRBV29-1; no reliable D call. Per germline, CDR1 SQVTM and CDR2 ANQGSEA. Trimming removed 0 bases from V and 4 bases from J, with 15 bases in between. This CDR3 region has 15 residues. CDR3 sequence (DNA): TGCAGCGTTGAAGAATCGAGGTGGATGAGCACTGAAGCTTTCTTT. As protein: CSVEESRWMSTEAFF.

With regard to this clone: The sample contains more than one DNA sequence encoding this CDR3. The chain has TRBV5-1 and TRBJ2-5; 12 nucleotides line up with TRBD2. The germline gives CDR1 SGHRS, CDR2 YFSETQ. The CDR3 covers 14 residues. Trimming at V came to 4 bases and at J to 2 bases, leaving 0 bases not matched to a gene. The CDR3 reads CASSLAGGQETQYF. As DNA, the CDR3 is TGCGCCAGCAGCCTAGCGGGGGGGCAAGAGACCCAGTACTTC.

The chain joins TRBV2 to TRBJ2-7; weak D call: TRBD1 (6 bases). There are 15 residues in the CDR3. Germline V gene lookup returns CDR1 SNHLY and CDR2 FYNNEI. V was clipped by 4 bases and J by 3 bases, with 16 bases between them. The CDR3 DNA reads TGTGCCAGCAGTGTTCCCCAGGGGATCGACTACGAGCAGTACTTC. Translating it yields CASSVPQGIDYEQYF.

V gene TRBV4-2 combines with J gene TRBJ2-3; 12 bases are a match to TRBD2. The CDR3 contains 18 residues. Germline V gene data show CDR1 as LGHNA and CDR2 as YNFKEQ. V lost 4 bases, J lost 3 bases, and 11 bases stayed unmatched. CDR3 residues: CASSPGASGGAGTDTQYF. The DNA of the CDR3 is TGTGCCAGCAGCCCAGGGGCTAGCGGGGGGGCCGGTACAGATACGCAGTATTTT.

The chain joins TRBV5-5 to TRBJ1-1; tentatively, D is TRBD1 (5 bases). V lost 3 bases and J 0 bases, leaving 15 bases between the germline ends. Germline CDR1 and CDR2: SGHKS and YYEKEE (reference sequence). This CDR3 region has 16 residues. CDR3 sequence reads: CASSYMGGDLNTEAFF. CDR3 coding DNA: TGTGCCAGCAGCTACATGGGGGGTGATCTGAACACTGAAGCTTTCTTT. The variable domain in full, with the rest retrieved from reference TRBV5-5 and TRBJ1-1, is DAGVTQSPTHLIKTRGQQVTLRCSPISGHKSVSWYQQVLGQGPQFIFQYYEKEERGRGNFPDRFSARQFPNYSSELNVNALLLGDSALYLCASSYMGGDLNTEAFFGQGTRLTVV.

CDR3 residues: CASSSSLTGLRGYEKLFF. In nucleotides, the CDR3 is TGTGCCAGCAGCTCGAGCCTAACCGGTCTCAGGGGATACGAAAAACTGTTTTTT. The gene calls are TRBV5-6 and TRBJ1-4; possible D gene TRBD1, 6 bases. The CDR3 extends over 18 amino acids. Germline V lookup: CDR1 SGHDT, CDR2 YYEEEE. Trimming took 3 bases from V and 8 from J, leaving 26 bases between them.